In its sample, the clone carrying this TCR beta chain was seen a few times. Template switching (which added a universal primer site) was used, and cDNA carried unique molecular identifiers. Each CDR3 protein is one row after TCRdb ran MiXCR on the 5' RACE reads. The sample has roughly 350,000 distinct CDR3 sequences; more than 9% are singletons. The record originates from a study of identical twins. The V gene end was trimmed by 1 base and the J gene end by 3 bases; junction bases not matched to a gene: 3. The CDR3 is 13 residues long. The germline V gene encodes CDR1 DFQATT and CDR2 SNEGSKA (reference sequence). These data were likewise used in another study, on yellow fever vaccine responses in identical twins.

Sample: CD8+ T cells sorted from blood. The source of this sequence is a young woman in good health. This rearrangement joins TRBV20-1 to TRBJ2-7, with 7 bases that match TRBD1. CDR3 nucleotide sequence: TGCAGTGCTAGAGGGACAGGCATCTACGAGCAGTACTTC. Its protein product is CSARGTGIYEQYF.